Below are 9 T cell receptor beta chains sequenced from a single sample in a study of cytomegalovirus exposure and HLA in healthy donors. Use of 60 Vbeta and 13 Jbeta primers characterized the PCR. Here immunoSEQ multiplex PCR was the method, and the copy in TCRdb shows in-frame clones only, minus some. The sample records under 130,000 clones, 65% to 90% being singletons. Sequencing input: PBMCs. Every receptor here comes from a man aged 30 to 39 in good health and CMV-seropositive.

The chain recombines TRBV7-8 with TRBJ2-1; TRBD2 agrees at 11 bases. Germline lookup yields CDR1 SGHVS and CDR2 FQNEAQ. After removal of 1 base from V and 5 bases from J, the junction contained 4 bases not matched to a gene. The CDR3 length is 16 residues. This CDR3 reads CASSLGLAGINNEQFF. The CDR3 nucleotides are TGTGCCAGCAGCTTAGGACTAGCGGGGATAAACAATGAGCAGTTCTTC.

This chain links TRBV25-1 with TRBJ1-2; D gene unclear. CDR3 length: 13 amino acids. Trimming took off 5 bases at V and 8 bases at J, with 15 bases between the two ends. The germline V gene encodes CDR1 MGHDK and CDR2 SYGVNS. CDR3 DNA: TGTGCCAGCAGTTCATACGTACTCGAAGGCTACACCTTC. This codes for CASSSYVLEGYTF.

The chain joins TRBV29-1 to TRBJ2-6, with D possibly TRBD1 on 5 matching bases. Trimming stripped 6 bases from V and 0 bases from J, with 27 bases between. This CDR3 contains 20 residues. Germline V gene lookup returns CDR1 SQVTM and CDR2 ANQGSEA. The CDR3 protein is CSVDPKVGQIVYSGANVLTF. The DNA of the CDR3 is TGCAGCGTCGACCCCAAGGTAGGACAAATTGTGTACTCTGGGGCCAACGTCCTGACTTTC.

CDR3 in amino acids: CASSKDRVNEKLFF. The DNA for the CDR3 is TGCGCCAGCAGCAAGGACAGGGTGAATGAAAAACTGTTTTTT. The chain couples TRBV5-1 to TRBJ1-4; 8 bases fit TRBD1. Trimming removed 4 bases from V and 5 bases from J; junction bases left unmatched: 4. The germline CDR1 and CDR2 sequences are SGHRS and YFSETQ. This CDR3 is built from 14 residues.

The chain is built from TRBV10-1 and TRBJ2-3; D unclear. CDR1 is WNHNN, CDR2 SYGVQD, per germline (reference sequence). The CDR3 length is 12 residues. Trimming pared 4 bases from V and 1 base from J, leaving 3 bases between. CDR3 coding DNA: TGCGCCAGCAGTGCGGGCACAGATACGCAGTATTTT. This gives the protein CASSAGTDTQYF.

CDR3 sequence reads: CASSFTSNDEQYF. The DNA of the CDR3 is TGTGCCAGCAGCTTCACTAGTAACGACGAGCAGTACTTC. The gene calls are TRBV7-2 and TRBJ2-7; tentatively, D is TRBD2 (5 bases). Germline assignment: CDR1 SGHTA and CDR2 FQGNSA. The CDR3 is made up of 13 amino acids. Trimming cost V 3 bases and J 5 bases, with 11 bases left between them.

The V and J genes are TRBV5-4 and TRBJ1-3; 8 bases are shared with TRBD1. CDR1 and CDR2 from the germline V gene are SGHNT and YYREEE (reference sequence). J lost 1 base, V lost 4 bases, and 7 bases had no gene match. The CDR3 is 16 amino acids. The CDR3 bases are TGTGCCAGCAGCACAGGGGGAACCTTATCTGGAAACACCATATATTTT. This sequence encodes CASSTGGTLSGNTIYF. Looking up the rest from reference TRBV5-4 and TRBJ1-3 gives the full variable domain: ETGVTQSPTHLIKTRGQQVTLRCSSQSGHNTVSWYQQALGQGPQFIFQYYREEENGRGNFPPRFSGLQFPNYSSELNVNALELDDSALYLCASSTGGTLSGNTIYFGEGSWLTVV.

The gene calls are TRBV5-1 and TRBJ1-3, with TRBD1 identical over 8 bases. Germline V gives CDR1 SGHRS, CDR2 YFSETQ. The CDR3 sequence is 16 residues long. Losses at the gene ends were 2 bases for V and 0 bases for J; bases not matched to a gene: 4. This chain's CDR3 is CASSLRGQGSGNTIYF. CDR3 bases: TGCGCCAGCAGCTTACGCGGACAGGGCTCTGGAAACACCATATATTTT.

The chain carries TRBV5-6 and TRBJ2-7, with 8 bases lining up with TRBD1. CDR3 length equals 12 residues. CDR1 is SGHDT, CDR2 YYEEEE, per germline. In DNA form, the CDR3 reads TGTGCCAGCAGCTCCCGACAGGGGCCCCTCAGGGTT. Translation gives CASSSRQGPLRV.